This T cell receptor (beta chain) was found in a study of CD8+ T cells in alopecia areata. Study-wide results and caveats: In blood and scalp, many expanded lesional clones persisted during tofacitinib. With one nonresponder, baseline CD8+ expansion's link to response remains uncertain. The study found higher clonality in lesional than normal scalp, especially in alopecia totalis/universalis.

Sequencing used cDNA as its template, made by extracting RNA and reverse transcribing it. The data were produced by immunoSEQ multiplex PCR, yet TCRdb's version contains in-frame clones alone and is incomplete. The table lists roughly 280,000 clones, about 62% of them singletons. A remark on this clone: Its antigen is as yet unknown.

Germline loops: CDR1 SQVTM, CDR2 ANQGSEA. The CDR3 has 12 amino acids. V shed 3 bases, J shed 9 bases, and the junction held 7 bases outside the gene matches. Described treatment: oral pan-JAK inhibitor, 5-10 mg twice daily. Collection of lesional scalp punch biopsies and peripheral blood was performed in alopecia areata patients. Sequencing used CD4+ T cells sorted from blood, obtained between weeks 51 and 54, from a patient treated with tofacitinib. This clonotype originated in a human donor with alopecia areata. The chain carries TRBV29-1 and TRBJ2-7; 8 bases agree with TRBD2. The CDR3 coding sequence is TGCAGCGTTGAGATGCGGGGGGAATTGCAGTACTTC. Amino acids: CSVEMRGELQYF.